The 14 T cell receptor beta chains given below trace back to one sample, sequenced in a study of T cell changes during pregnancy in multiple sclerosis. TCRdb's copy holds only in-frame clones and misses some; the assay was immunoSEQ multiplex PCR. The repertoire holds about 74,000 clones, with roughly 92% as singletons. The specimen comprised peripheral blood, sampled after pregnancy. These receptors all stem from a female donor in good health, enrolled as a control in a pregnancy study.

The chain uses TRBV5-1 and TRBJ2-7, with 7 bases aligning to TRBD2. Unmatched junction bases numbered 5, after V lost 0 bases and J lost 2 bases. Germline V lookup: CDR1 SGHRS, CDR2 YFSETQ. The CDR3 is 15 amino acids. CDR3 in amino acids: CASSLDPSGAYEQYF. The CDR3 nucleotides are TGCGCCAGCAGCTTGGACCCTAGCGGAGCCTACGAGCAGTACTTC.

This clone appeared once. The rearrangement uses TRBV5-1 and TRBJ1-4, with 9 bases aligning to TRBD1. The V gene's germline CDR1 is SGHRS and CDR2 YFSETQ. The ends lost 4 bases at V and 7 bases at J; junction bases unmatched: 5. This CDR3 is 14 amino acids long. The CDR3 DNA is TGCGCCAGCAGCCCGGCGGGACAGGGTGAAAAACTGTTTTTT. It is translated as CASSPAGQGEKLFF.

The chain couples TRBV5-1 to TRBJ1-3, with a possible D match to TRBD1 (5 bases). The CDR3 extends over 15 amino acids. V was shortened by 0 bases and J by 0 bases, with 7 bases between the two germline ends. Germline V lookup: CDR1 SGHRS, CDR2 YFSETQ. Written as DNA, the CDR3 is TGCGCCAGCAGCTTGGACAGGCTCTCTGGAAACACCATATATTTT. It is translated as CASSLDRLSGNTIYF.

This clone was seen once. The CDR3 sequence is CASSLPGVEQYF. Here the CDR3 DNA reads TGCGCCAGCAGCTTGCCGGGGGTCGAGCAGTACTTC. The chain uses TRBV5-1 and TRBJ2-7; weak D call: TRBD2 (6 bases). The CDR3 loop spans 12 amino acids. Germline V gives CDR1 SGHRS, CDR2 YFSETQ. V was pared by 1 base and J by 6 bases, with 8 bases between.

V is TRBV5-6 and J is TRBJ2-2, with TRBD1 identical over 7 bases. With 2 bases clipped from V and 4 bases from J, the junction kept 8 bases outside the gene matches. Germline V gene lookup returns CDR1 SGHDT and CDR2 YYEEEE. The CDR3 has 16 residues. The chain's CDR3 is CASSLPRDSLTGELFF. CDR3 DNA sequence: TGTGCCAGCAGCTTACCCCGGGACAGTCTCACCGGGGAGCTGTTTTTT.

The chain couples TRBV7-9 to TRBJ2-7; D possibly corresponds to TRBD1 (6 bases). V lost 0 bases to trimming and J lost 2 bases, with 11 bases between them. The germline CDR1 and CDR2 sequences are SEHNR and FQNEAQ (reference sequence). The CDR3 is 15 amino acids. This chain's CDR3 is CASSLALTGPYEQYF. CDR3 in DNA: TGTGCCAGCAGCTTAGCGCTCACAGGGCCCTACGAGCAGTACTTC.

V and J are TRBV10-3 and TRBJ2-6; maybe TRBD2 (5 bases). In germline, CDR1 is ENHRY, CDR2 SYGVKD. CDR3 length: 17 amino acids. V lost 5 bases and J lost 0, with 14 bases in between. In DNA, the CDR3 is TGTGCCATCAGTCCTATAGAGGGATTCTCTGGGGCCAACGTCCTGACTTTC. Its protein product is CAISPIEGFSGANVLTF.

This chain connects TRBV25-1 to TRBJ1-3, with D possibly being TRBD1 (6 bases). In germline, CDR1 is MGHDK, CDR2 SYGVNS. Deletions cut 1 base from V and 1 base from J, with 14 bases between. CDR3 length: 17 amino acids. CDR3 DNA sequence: TGTGCCAGCAGTGAATTCGGGGGGGCTGGATCTGGAAACACCATATATTTT. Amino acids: CASSEFGGAGSGNTIYF.

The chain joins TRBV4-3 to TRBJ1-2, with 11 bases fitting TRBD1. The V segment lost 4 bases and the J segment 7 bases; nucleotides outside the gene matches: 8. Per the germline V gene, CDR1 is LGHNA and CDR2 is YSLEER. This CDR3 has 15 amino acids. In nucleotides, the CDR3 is TGCGCCAGCAGCCCCCGGGACAGGGGGGTTAGTGGCTACACCTTC. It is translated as CASSPRDRGVSGYTF.

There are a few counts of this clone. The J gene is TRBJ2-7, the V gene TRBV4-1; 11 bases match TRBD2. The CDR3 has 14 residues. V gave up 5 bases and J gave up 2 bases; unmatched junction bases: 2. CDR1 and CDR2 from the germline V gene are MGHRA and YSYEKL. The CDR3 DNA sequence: TGCGCCAGCAGCATAGCGGGGGGGCCCTACGAGCAGTACTTC. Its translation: CASSIAGGPYEQYF.

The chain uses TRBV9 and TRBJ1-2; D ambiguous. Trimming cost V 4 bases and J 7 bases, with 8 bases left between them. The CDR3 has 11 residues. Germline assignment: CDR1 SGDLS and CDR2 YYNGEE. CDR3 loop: CASSSGGGYTF. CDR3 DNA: TGTGCCAGCAGCTCGGGTGGTGGCTACACCTTC. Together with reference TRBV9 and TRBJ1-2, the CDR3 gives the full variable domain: DSGVTQTPKHLITATGQRVTLRCSPRSGDLSVYWYQQSLDQGLQFLIQYYNGEERAKGNILERFSAQQFPDLHSELNLSSLELGDSALYFCASSSGGGYTFGSGTRLTVV.

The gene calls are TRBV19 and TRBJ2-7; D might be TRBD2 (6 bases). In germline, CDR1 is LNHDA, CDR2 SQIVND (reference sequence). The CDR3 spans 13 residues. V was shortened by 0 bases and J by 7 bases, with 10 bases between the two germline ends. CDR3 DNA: TGTGCCAGTAGTATAGAACGGGGGAGGGAGCAGTACTTC. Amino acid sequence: CASSIERGREQYF.

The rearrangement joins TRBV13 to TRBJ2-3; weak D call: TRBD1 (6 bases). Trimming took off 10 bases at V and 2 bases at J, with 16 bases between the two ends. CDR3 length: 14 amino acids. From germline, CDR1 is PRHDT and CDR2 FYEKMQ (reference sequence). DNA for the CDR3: TGTGCCACCGCCACAGGGAGAACCACAGATACGCAGTATTTT. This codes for CATATGRTTDTQYF.

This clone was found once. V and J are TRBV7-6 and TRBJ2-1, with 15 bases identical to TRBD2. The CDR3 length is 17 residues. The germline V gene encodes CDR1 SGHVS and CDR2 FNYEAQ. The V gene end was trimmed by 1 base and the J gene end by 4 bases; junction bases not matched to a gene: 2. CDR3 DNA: TGTGCCAGCAGCTTAGAGGGACTAGCGGGAGGATACAATGAGCAGTTCTTC. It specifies CASSLEGLAGGYNEQFF.